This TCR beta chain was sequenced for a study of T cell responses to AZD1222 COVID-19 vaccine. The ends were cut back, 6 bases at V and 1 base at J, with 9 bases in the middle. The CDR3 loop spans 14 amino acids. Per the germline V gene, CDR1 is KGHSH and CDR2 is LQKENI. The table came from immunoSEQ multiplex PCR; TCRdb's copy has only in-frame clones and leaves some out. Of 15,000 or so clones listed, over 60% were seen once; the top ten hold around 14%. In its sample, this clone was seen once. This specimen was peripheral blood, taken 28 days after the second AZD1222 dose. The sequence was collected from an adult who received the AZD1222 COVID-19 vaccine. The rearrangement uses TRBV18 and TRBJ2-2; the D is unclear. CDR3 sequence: CASSGSWNTGELFF. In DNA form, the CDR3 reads TGTGCCAGCTCCGGGTCCTGGAACACCGGGGAGCTGTTTTTT.